This T cell receptor beta chain was documented in a study of blood T cell repertoires in COVID-19. Study background: PBMCs, B-cell-depleted T cells, or T cells were the source of the cDNA or gDNA that made up the material.

Trimming removed 4 bases from V and 6 bases from J; junction bases left unmatched: 10. The CDR3 consists of 15 residues. CDR1 is LGHNA and CDR2 is YSLEER in the germline V gene. Only in-frame clones appear in the TCRdb table, and some are missing; sequencing was by immunoSEQ multiplex PCR. The sample includes 150,000 to 200,000 clones, roughly 80% seen only once; the top ten take over 7.5%. This receptor was identified in a woman aged 70 to 79 with acute or convalescent COVID-19. The chain combines TRBV4-3 with TRBJ1-2; 8 positions match TRBD1. Sequencing used peripheral blood. The CDR3 is CASSRETGDFDGYTF. The CDR3 nucleotides read TGCGCCAGCAGCCGGGAGACAGGGGATTTCGATGGCTACACCTTC.